Listed here are 14 T cell receptor beta chains from one sample, sequenced in a study of vaccination and CD4 T cells after COVID-19. Antigen specificity for these receptors is unknown. Scientists ran DNA taken from cultured CD4+ T cells through the Oncomine TCR Beta short-read assay for sequencing. TCRdb recomputed calls from the PCR reads with MiXCR, one row per CDR3 protein. The table has 5,500 to 8,000 distinct CDR3 sequences, about half seen once. This sample's treatment: 10-day PBMC culture with coronavirus spike peptide pools or control peptides (ViraFEST assay). Samples of CD4+ T cells were obtained from the unexposed donor before the COVID-19 pandemic (2011-2018). The specimen was CD4+ T cells from blood, cultured in vitro. The source is a human donor in good health.

This clonotype was counted between two and nine times. The chain uses TRBV6-5 and TRBJ1-1; maybe TRBD1 (6 bases). The length of the CDR3 is 14 residues. Trimming stripped 2 bases from V and 3 bases from J, with 10 bases between. Germline CDR1 MNHEY, CDR2 SVGAGI. In DNA, the CDR3 is TGTGCCAGCAGTTACCGGGGGGGCCACACTGAAGCTTTCTTT. It translates to CASSYRGGHTEAFF.

The genes are TRBV24-1 and TRBJ1-5; a weak D match, TRBD1 (5 bases). In germline, CDR1 is KGHDR, CDR2 SFDVKD. There are 17 residues in the CDR3. V shed 3 bases and J shed 2 bases, with 16 bases lying between them. The CDR3 DNA reads as TGTGCCACCAGTGATGGGGTTACCGGGGGATGCAATCAGCCCCAGCATTTT. Protein sequence: CATSDGVTGGCNQPQHF.

The rearrangement uses TRBV12-3 or TRBV12-4 and TRBJ1-1; D perhaps matches TRBD1 (5 bases). Trimming pared 5 bases from V and 1 base from J, leaving 11 bases between. The CDR3 loop spans 14 amino acids. CDR3 sequence reads: CASSLERGNTEAFF. The CDR3 bases are TGTGCCAGCAGTCTGGAGAGGGGGAACACTGAAGCTTTCTTT.

The chain recombines TRBV9 with TRBJ1-2; D unresolved. Germline CDR1 is SGDLS and CDR2 is YYNGEE. CDR3 size: 15 residues. Deletions cut 4 bases from V and 4 bases from J, with 17 bases between. CDR3 sequence (DNA): TGTGCCAGCAGCACCCCCGCTAGGGAAATCTATGGCTACACCTTC. Amino acid sequence: CASSTPAREIYGYTF.

The chain is built from TRBV2 and TRBJ2-1; tentative D call: TRBD1 (6 bases). With 8 bases removed from V and 6 bases from J, the gap between germline ends came to 14 bases. The CDR3 consists of 13 residues. The germline gives CDR1 SNHLY, CDR2 FYNNEI. CDR3 amino acids: CASETGTSNEQFF. CDR3 nucleotide sequence: TGTGCCAGCGAAACCGGGACATCCAATGAGCAGTTCTTC. Supplemented by reference TRBV2 and TRBJ2-1, the full variable domain reads EPEVTQTPSHQVTQMGQEVILRCVPISNHLYFYWYRQILGQKVEFLVSFYNNEISEKSEIFDDQFSVERPDGSNFTLKIRSTKLEDSAMYFCASETGTSNEQFFGPGTRLTVL.

The J gene is TRBJ1-5, the V gene TRBV11-2; weak D call: TRBD1 (5 bases). The CDR3 consists of 16 residues. The germline gives CDR1 SGHAT, CDR2 FQNNGV. Trimming stripped 5 bases from V and 1 base from J, with 15 bases between. The CDR3 spells CASSQGGVISNQPQHF. CDR3 sequence (DNA): TGTGCCAGCAGCCAAGGAGGGGTCATCAGCAATCAGCCCCAGCATTTT. The entire variable domain, with the rest obtained from reference TRBV11-2 and TRBJ1-5, is as follows: EAGVAQSPRYKIIEKRQSVAFWCNPISGHATLYWYQQILGQGPKLLIQFQNNGVVDDSQLPKDRFSAERLKGVDSTLKIQPAKLEDSAVYLCASSQGGVISNQPQHFGDGTRLSIL.

This chain uses TRBV7-7 with TRBJ2-5; a weak D match, TRBD2 (6 bases). This CDR3 has 15 amino acids. CDR1 SSHAT and CDR2 FNYEAQ come from the germline V gene (reference sequence). With 6 bases removed from V and 3 bases from J, the gap between germline ends came to 17 bases. CDR3 nucleotides: TGTGCCAGCAGGCTGGGACTTGGGTCAGAAGAGACCCAGTACTTC. Its translation is CASRLGLGSEETQYF.

The chain has TRBV5-1 and TRBJ1-6; no clear D gene. Trimming took off 4 bases at V and 3 bases at J, with 11 bases between the two ends. Germline lookup yields CDR1 SGHRS and CDR2 YFSETQ. The CDR3 runs to 15 residues. CDR3 DNA: TGCGCCAGCAGCCAGACAATGGTCTATAATTCACCCCTCCACTTT. Protein: CASSQTMVYNSPLHF.

The J gene is TRBJ2-6, the V gene TRBV27; D gene ambiguous. In germline, CDR1 is MNHEY, CDR2 SMNVEV (reference sequence). The CDR3 spans 14 residues. V was cut by 6 bases and J by 5 bases, with 11 bases left in between. Written as DNA, the CDR3 is TGTGCCAGCAGCTCGGATGTTTGGGCCAACGTCCTGACTTTC. Translation gives CASSSDVWANVLTF.

The rearrangement links TRBV15 to TRBJ2-2; the D is unclear. The CDR3 contains 14 residues. Germline CDR1 reads LNHNV; CDR2 reads YYDKDF (reference sequence). The V end lost 3 bases, the J end lost 5 bases, and 10 bases lay between the germline ends. In nucleotides, the CDR3 is TGTGCCACCAGCAGGCCCGGACGGACCGGGGAGCTGTTTTTT. Protein: CATSRPGRTGELFF.

CDR3 sequence: CASSPLQKQQGIQETQYF. DNA for the CDR3: TGTGCCAGCAGCCCACTCCAGAAGCAACAGGGGATCCAAGAGACCCAGTACTTC. The J gene is TRBJ2-5, the V gene TRBV7-8; TRBD1 aligns across 7 bases. This CDR3 has 18 residues. Germline V CDR1 and CDR2: SGHVS, FQNEAQ. The V and J ends lost 5 bases and 1 base, in that order; junction bases with no gene match: 16.

A few counts support this clonotype. The V call is TRBV5-6, the J call TRBJ1-2; 7 bases fit TRBD1. The CDR3 sequence is 12 residues long. Germline CDR1 SGHDT, CDR2 YYEEEE. The V gene end was trimmed by 2 bases and the J gene end by 8 bases; junction bases not matched to a gene: 3. CDR3 nucleotides: TGTGCCAGCAGCTTACAGGGGAACGGCTACACCTTC. Its translation: CASSLQGNGYTF.

This clonotype was found a few times. This chain joins TRBV6-5 and TRBJ2-4; no firm D call. The CDR3 extends over 11 amino acids. Germline loops: CDR1 MNHEY, CDR2 SVGAGI. The ends were cut back, 2 bases at V and 15 bases at J, with 11 bases in the middle. CDR3 nucleotide sequence: TGTGCCAGCAGTTACCGAGGACGGGCGTACTTC. It translates to CASSYRGRAYF.

The chain combines TRBV7-8 with TRBJ2-3, with 9 bases identical to TRBD2. The CDR3 is 15 residues long. Trimming took 1 base from V and 8 from J; bases not matched to a gene: 7. CDR1 and CDR2 (germline): SGHVS, FQNEAQ. DNA of the CDR3: TGTGCCAGCAGCTTAGACGCGGGGGGGCCTGTTACGCAGTATTTT. Amino acid sequence: CASSLDAGGPVTQYF.